This record covers a single T cell receptor beta chain. The antigen is unknown. This specimen belongs to a study of T cells in tumors after PD-1 blockade. Study background: Prior checkpoint blockade, systemic immunosuppressant use, or anti-cancer therapy within 4 weeks excluded patients. Patients received pembrolizumab 200 mg every 3 weeks or cemiplimab 350 mg every 2 weeks. Study-wide results and limits: Blood contained approximately 40% of the tumor's TCR clonotypes.

Produced via immunoSEQ multiplex PCR; TCRdb's table is partial and in-frame only. This table holds more than 40,000 clones, 79% found once. The germline V gene encodes CDR1 SEHNR and CDR2 FQNEAQ (reference sequence). The CDR3 runs 16 residues. The V gene lost 6 bases and the J gene lost 2 bases, with 17 bases spanning the gap. The V call is TRBV7-9, the J call TRBJ2-1; D is undetermined. The input for sequencing was PBMCs, taken before anti-PD-1 therapy. The receptor was derived from a human donor with advanced basal cell or squamous cell carcinoma (not recorded which). The CDR3 is CASSQSAHQPYNEQFF. DNA of the CDR3: TGTGCCAGCAGTCAAAGCGCTCATCAGCCCTACAATGAGCAGTTCTTC.